The 22 T cell receptor beta chains below were found in one sample sequenced in a study of post-analysis software for immune sequencing data. Study-level results: Comparison of patients with controls showed 5 or 6 TRBV segments more frequent in patients, TRBV5-6, TRBV5-1 and TRBV20-1 among them.

For these TCRs, the target antigens are not known. Unique molecular identifiers were present in the TCR beta cDNA libraries. One entry per CDR3 protein, called by TCRdb with MiXCR from the PCR reads. In the table there are roughly 670,000 distinct CDR3 sequences, over 45% of which are singletons. The sample was blood. These receptors came from a girl aged 2 to 9 with multiple sclerosis.

The chain recombines TRBV20-1 with TRBJ1-1; the match to TRBD1 covers 9 bases. CDR1 and CDR2 (germline): DFQATT, SNEGSKA (reference sequence). The CDR3 runs 12 residues. J was trimmed by 7 bases and V by 4 bases; bases with no gene match: 4. The CDR3 nucleotides are TGCAGTGCTATCGGACAGGGGAGTGAAGCTTTCTTT. It encodes CSAIGQGSEAFF.

A few counts support this clonotype. CDR3 protein: CASSLAKPYNEQFF. The CDR3, as DNA: TGTGCCAGCAGCTTGGCTAAGCCGTACAATGAGCAGTTCTTC. The chain recombines TRBV5-6 with TRBJ2-1; D not resolved. Trimming stripped 0 bases from V and 4 bases from J, with 8 bases between. CDR3 size: 14 residues. Germline values: CDR1 SGHDT, CDR2 YYEEEE.

The chain has TRBV18 and TRBJ2-7; TRBD1 aligns across 8 bases. The V and J ends lost 2 bases and 5 bases, in that order; junction bases with no gene match: 14. The CDR3 runs 17 residues. Germline CDR1 KGHSH, CDR2 LQKENI. The CDR3 reads CASSPNVLRAGGHEQYF. Written as DNA, the CDR3 is TGTGCCAGCTCACCAAACGTTCTAAGGGCAGGGGGCCACGAGCAGTACTTC.

Concerning this clonotype itself: The conserved final phenylalanine or tryptophan is absent from the CDR3, which likely points to a read error. This rearrangement joins TRBV20-1 to TRBJ2-3; the match to TRBD2 covers 13 bases. This CDR3 comprises 21 residues. Trimming at V came to 1 base and at J to 4 bases, leaving 20 bases not matched to a gene. Germline assignment: CDR1 DFQATT and CDR2 SNEGSKA (reference sequence). The CDR3: CSARVGLGLAGSPSPPDTQYL. CDR3 nucleotides: TGCAGTGCTAGAGTCGGACTGGGACTAGCGGGATCCCCTAGCCCCCCAGATACGCAGTATTTG.

The rearrangement uses TRBV20-1 and TRBJ2-5; the D gene is possibly TRBD1 (5 bases). This CDR3 has 15 residues. Germline assignment: CDR1 DFQATT and CDR2 SNEGSKA (reference sequence). The germline V and J ends were trimmed by 3 bases and 0 bases, with 14 bases remaining between them. The CDR3: CSASSRASNQETQYF. The CDR3 bases are TGCAGTGCTAGTTCCAGGGCCAGTAACCAAGAGACCCAGTACTTC.

This chain links TRBV30 with TRBJ2-3; D gene unclear. The CDR3 is made up of 12 amino acids. Germline-derived CDR1 and CDR2 are GTSNPN and SVGIG (reference sequence). Deletions cut 4 bases from V and 3 bases from J, with 8 bases between. CDR3 sequence: CAWNPGTDTQYF. DNA of the CDR3: TGTGCCTGGAATCCTGGGACAGATACGCAGTATTTT.

The genes are TRBV29-1 and TRBJ2-3; 9 positions match TRBD2. The length of the CDR3 is 16 residues. Germline CDR1 is SQVTM and CDR2 is ANQGSEA. The V segment lost 1 base and the J segment 4 bases; nucleotides outside the gene matches: 9. CDR3 nucleotides: TGCAGCGTTGAAGGCGGGTCTAGCGGGACCCCAGATACGCAGTATTTT. Translation: CSVEGGSSGTPDTQYF.

This clonotype was counted between two and nine times. The J gene is TRBJ2-7, the V gene TRBV7-9; 7 nucleotides line up with TRBD1. This CDR3 has 14 amino acids. Trimming removed 3 bases from V and 5 bases from J; junction bases left unmatched: 7. Germline V CDR1 and CDR2: SEHNR, FQNEAQ (reference sequence). The CDR3 sequence: CASSFRQGADEQYF. For the CDR3, the DNA is TGTGCCAGCAGCTTCAGACAGGGTGCTGACGAGCAGTACTTC.

The V gene is TRBV5-1, the J gene TRBJ2-6; D is ambiguous. The CDR3 loop spans 17 amino acids. CDR1 and CDR2 from the germline V gene are SGHRS and YFSETQ. Trimming took 0 bases from V and 0 from J, leaving 10 bases between them. CDR3 protein: CASSLAGPSSGANVLTF. In DNA, the CDR3 is TGCGCCAGCAGCTTGGCCGGGCCCAGCTCTGGGGCCAACGTCCTGACTTTC.

In this sample, this clonotype turned up a few times. The rearrangement uses TRBV29-1 and TRBJ2-1; no firm D call. V dropped 6 bases and J dropped 7 bases, with 16 bases sitting between them. Germline V gives CDR1 SQVTM, CDR2 ANQGSEA. This CDR3 spans 13 amino acids. The CDR3 reads CSVLVRVGNEQFF. CDR3 DNA sequence: TGCAGCGTCTTAGTCCGGGTTGGTAATGAGCAGTTCTTC.

This clonotype showed up just once. The V and J genes are TRBV5-1 and TRBJ2-4, with D perhaps matching TRBD2 (7 bases). This CDR3 is built from 14 residues. The V gene lost 2 bases and the J gene lost 8 bases, with 14 bases spanning the gap. CDR1 and CDR2 from the germline V gene are SGHRS and YFSETQ. The CDR3 spells CASSFGGLEDIQYF. CDR3 in DNA: TGCGCCAGCAGCTTCGGGGGGCTCGAGGACATTCAGTACTTC.

This clonotype was seen only a few times. This sequence joins TRBV4-3 and TRBJ2-3; 8 bases agree with TRBD1. This CDR3 contains 16 residues. CDR1 and CDR2 from the germline V gene are LGHNA and YSLEER. The J segment lost 4 bases and the V segment lost 4 bases, leaving 10 bases of the junction unmatched. This chain's CDR3 is CASSRAALGQADTQYF. As DNA, the CDR3 is TGCGCCAGCAGCCGAGCAGCCCTGGGACAGGCAGATACGCAGTATTTT.

The chain combines TRBV2 with TRBJ1-3; no reliable D call. Trimming took off 7 bases at V and 9 bases at J, with 16 bases between the two ends. The CDR3 sequence is 13 residues long. Germline assignment: CDR1 SNHLY and CDR2 FYNNEI. The CDR3, as DNA: TGTGCCAGCACGCAGAACCCTGACGGCACCATATATTTT. As protein: CASTQNPDGTIYF.

This chain links TRBV2 with TRBJ2-1; TRBD2 matches at 11 bases. Losses at the gene ends were 6 bases for V and 8 bases for J; bases not matched to a gene: 15. CDR3 size: 17 residues. Germline V lookup: CDR1 SNHLY, CDR2 FYNNEI. CDR3 sequence: CASRRNSGRALIYEQFF. The CDR3 nucleotides read TGTGCCAGCAGACGGAATAGCGGGAGGGCCCTCATTTATGAGCAGTTCTTC.

The CDR3 spells CASSYTRVGEQFF. Written as DNA, the CDR3 is TGTGCCAGCAGCTACACTAGGGTGGGTGAGCAGTTCTTC. This sequence joins TRBV7-2 and TRBJ2-1; maybe TRBD2 (5 bases). Germline CDR1 and CDR2: SGHTA and FQGNSA. There are 13 residues in the CDR3. V lost 4 bases to trimming and J lost 9 bases, with 13 bases between them.

With regard to this clonotype: At one end the junction does not follow the germline gene, possibly because of a read error. The chain carries TRBV19 and TRBJ1-1; D is possibly TRBD1 (6 bases). Germline lookup yields CDR1 LNHDA and CDR2 SQIVND (reference sequence). The CDR3 is 14 amino acids. The CDR3 sequence: CVSSTIGGIAEAFF. CDR3 in DNA: TGTGTCAGTAGTACCATAGGGGGAATCGCTGAAGCTTTCTTT.

The J gene is TRBJ2-1, the V gene TRBV5-1; D unresolved. CDR3 length equals 15 residues. Trimming pared 0 bases from V and 0 bases from J, leaving 7 bases between. The germline CDR1 and CDR2 sequences are SGHRS and YFSETQ. The DNA of the CDR3 is TGCGCCAGCAGCTTGGACAGTAGCTCCTACAATGAGCAGTTCTTC. Amino acids: CASSLDSSSYNEQFF.

This clonotype was counted once. The chain carries TRBV28 and TRBJ1-2; D may be TRBD1 (5 bases). CDR1 and CDR2 from the germline V gene are MDHEN and SYDVKM. The CDR3 contains 15 residues. The ends were cut back, 5 bases at V and 0 bases at J, with 13 bases in the middle. The CDR3 region is CASSPSTGSNYGYTF. CDR3 sequence (DNA): TGTGCCAGCAGTCCATCCACAGGATCTAACTATGGCTACACCTTC.

The chain joins TRBV7-9 to TRBJ1-1; no firm D call. V was cut by 7 bases and J by 6 bases, with 12 bases left in between. The CDR3 has 12 residues. Germline V lookup: CDR1 SEHNR, CDR2 FQNEAQ (reference sequence). The CDR3 DNA reads TGTGCCAGCACTTGGGAAGCCTCTGAAGCTTTCTTT. Its translation is CASTWEASEAFF.

The chain links TRBV7-2 to TRBJ2-3; 11 bases agree with TRBD1. The CDR3 consists of 18 residues. The germline gives CDR1 SGHTA, CDR2 FQGNSA. V trimming: 0 bases; J trimming: 6 bases; junction bases outside the gene matches: 11. The chain's CDR3 is CASSLAPPGDRGIDTQYF. The CDR3 region has the DNA TGTGCCAGCAGCTTAGCCCCCCCAGGGGACAGGGGGATTGATACGCAGTATTTT. The whole variable domain, filled in from reference TRBV7-2 and TRBJ2-3, reads GAGVSQSPSNKVTEKGKDVELRCDPISGHTALYWYRQSLGQGLEFLIYFQGNSAPDKSGLPSDRFSAERTGGSVSTLTIQRTQQEDSAVYLCASSLAPPGDRGIDTQYFGPGTRLTVL.

The chain recombines TRBV6-1 with TRBJ2-7; 14 nucleotides align to TRBD2. J gave up 6 bases and V 6 bases, and 13 bases lay outside the gene matches. Germline V gene sequence: CDR1 MNHNS, CDR2 SASEGT. The CDR3 spans 17 residues. The CDR3 coding sequence is TGTGCCAGCAGCGTTAGACTCCAGGGACTAGCGGGAGCCGAGCAGTACTTC. Protein sequence: CASSVRLQGLAGAEQYF.

This rearrangement joins TRBV20-1 to TRBJ2-3; 8 bases are shared with TRBD2. Germline V gives CDR1 DFQATT, CDR2 SNEGSKA (reference sequence). The junction had 8 bases not matched to a gene; V was cut back by 5 bases and J by 1 base. The CDR3 contains 15 residues. The DNA of the CDR3 is TGCAGTGCTCCCCGGGGTAGCGGGGGCACAGATACGCAGTATTTT. This codes for CSAPRGSGGTDTQYF.